The 31 T cell receptor beta chains below come from one sample, sequenced in a study of T cell responses to AZD1222 COVID-19 vaccine. Only in-frame clones appear in the TCRdb table, and some are missing; sequencing was by immunoSEQ multiplex PCR. Seen here are about 97,000 clones, about 89% observed once, and the top ten hold under 8.5%. The starting material was peripheral blood, obtained on day 0 of AZD1222 vaccination. The source is an adult in good health.

J is TRBJ1-2 and V is TRBV28, with 8 bases aligning to TRBD1. Germline CDR1 is MDHEN and CDR2 is SYDVKM. Germline trimming cut 5 bases from V and 5 bases from J; bases unmatched to any gene: 10. This CDR3 spans 15 amino acids. CDR3 sequence reads: CASSPRPGGLYGYTF. Here the CDR3 DNA reads TGTGCCAGCAGTCCACGCCCAGGGGGCCTGTATGGCTACACCTTC.

In DNA, the CDR3 is TGTGCCAGCAGCCCCCCTGCCACCAGGCTTGAAGCTTTCTTT. Its protein is CASSPPATRLEAFF. The V and J genes are TRBV11-2 and TRBJ1-1; D unclear. CDR3 size: 14 residues. V lost 5 bases and J lost 7, with 17 bases in between. CDR1 is SGHAT and CDR2 is FQNNGV in the germline V gene.

The V call is TRBV5-4, the J call TRBJ2-5; D uncertain. Germline V lookup: CDR1 SGHNT, CDR2 YYREEE (reference sequence). Trimming shortened V by 1 base and J by 5 bases, and 15 bases separated the two germline ends. CDR3 length: 15 residues. The CDR3 reads CASSLTSAAWETQYF. The CDR3 DNA sequence: TGTGCCAGCAGCTTGACGTCCGCGGCGTGGGAGACCCAGTACTTC. Using reference TRBV5-4 and TRBJ2-5 for the parts outside the CDR3, the full variable domain is ETGVTQSPTHLIKTRGQQVTLRCSSQSGHNTVSWYQQALGQGPQFIFQYYREEENGRGNFPPRFSGLQFPNYSSELNVNALELDDSALYLCASSLTSAAWETQYFGPGTRLLVL.

In its sample, this clone was seen once. The chain joins TRBV27 to TRBJ2-3; D uncertain. The CDR3 sequence is 14 residues long. V lost 6 bases, J lost 6 bases, and 16 bases lay in between. Germline lookup yields CDR1 MNHEY and CDR2 SMNVEV (reference sequence). DNA for the CDR3: TGTGCCAGCAGACGACCCCCCCCCGTTGATACGCAGTATTTT. Amino acid sequence: CASRRPPPVDTQYF.

The rearrangement joins TRBV7-2 to TRBJ1-5; D is undetermined. The CDR3 extends over 13 amino acids. Germline V lookup: CDR1 SGHTA, CDR2 FQGNSA. V was cut by 5 bases and J by 5 bases, with 10 bases left in between. CDR3: CASSPEYDQPQHF. The CDR3 DNA follows: TGTGCCAGCAGCCCCGAGTATGATCAGCCCCAGCATTTT.

The V and J genes are TRBV7-9 and TRBJ1-1; D is possibly TRBD1 (5 bases). With 4 bases removed from V and 5 bases from J, the gap between germline ends came to 11 bases. The CDR3 consists of 13 residues. Germline V gives CDR1 SEHNR, CDR2 FQNEAQ (reference sequence). The CDR3 is CASSYRDGTEAFF. The CDR3 bases are TGTGCCAGCAGCTACCGGGACGGAACTGAAGCTTTCTTT. The full variable domain, in which reference TRBV7-9 and TRBJ1-1 provide the parts outside the CDR3, is DTGVSQNPRHKITKRGQNVTFRCDPISEHNRLYWYRQTLGQGPEFLTYFQNEAQLEKSRLLSDRFSAERPKGSFSTLEIQRTEQGDSAMYLCASSYRDGTEAFFGQGTRLTVV.

This sequence joins TRBV5-1 and TRBJ2-5, with TRBD2 identical over 7 bases. Looked up from germline, CDR1 is SGHRS and CDR2 is YFSETQ. The V gene end was trimmed by 0 bases and the J gene end by 3 bases; junction bases not matched to a gene: 5. This CDR3 spans 15 amino acids. The chain's CDR3 is CASSLALAAEETQYF. The CDR3 region has the DNA TGCGCCAGCAGCTTGGCCCTAGCGGCGGAAGAGACCCAGTACTTC.

The CDR3 nucleotides read TGCAGCGTTGGGGCCCTGGGGGGCTATGGCTACACCTTC. Its translation: CSVGALGGYGYTF. V and J are TRBV29-1 and TRBJ1-2; perhaps TRBD1 as D (5 bases). V was trimmed by 4 bases and J by 4 bases, leaving 13 bases between them. Germline-derived CDR1 and CDR2 are SQVTM and ANQGSEA. There are 13 residues in the CDR3.

The rearrangement uses TRBV5-4 and TRBJ2-7, with 11 bases identical to TRBD2. Germline V gene data show CDR1 as SGHNT and CDR2 as YYREEE (reference sequence). J was trimmed by 3 bases and V by 0 bases; bases with no gene match: 11. The CDR3 spans 18 residues. Written as DNA, the CDR3 is TGTGCCAGCAGCTTGGGGGGAAGCGGGACTAGCGGAAACTACGAGCAGTACTTC. This codes for CASSLGGSGTSGNYEQYF.

The rearrangement uses TRBV10-3 and TRBJ1-3; 7 bases fit TRBD1. Germline loops: CDR1 ENHRY, CDR2 SYGVKD. The CDR3 extends over 15 amino acids. V shed 2 bases, J shed 4 bases, and the junction held 5 bases outside the gene matches. The CDR3 loop reads CAISEGQASGNTIYF. Written as DNA, the CDR3 is TGTGCCATCAGTGAGGGACAGGCGTCGGGAAACACCATATATTTT.

The gene calls are TRBV7-3 and TRBJ1-6; D possibly corresponds to TRBD1 (5 bases). Germline lookup yields CDR1 SGHTA and CDR2 FQGTGA. This CDR3 has 13 residues. Trimming pared 9 bases from V and 5 bases from J, leaving 11 bases between. The CDR3 DNA is TGTGCCAGTGGAAGGGGAAATAATTCACCCCTCCACTTT. This encodes CASGRGNNSPLHF.

This sequence joins TRBV27 and TRBJ2-7, with 11 bases fitting TRBD2. This CDR3 contains 15 residues. The germline gives CDR1 MNHEY, CDR2 SMNVEV (reference sequence). V lost 6 bases, J lost 3 bases, and 7 bases stayed unmatched. DNA of the CDR3: TGTGCCAGCAGCCGATCGGGGACTAGCGGCTACGAGCAGTACTTC. Amino acids: CASSRSGTSGYEQYF.

V usage is TRBV28 and J usage is TRBJ1-1; 10 bases fit TRBD1. Germline lookup yields CDR1 MDHEN and CDR2 SYDVKM. With V trimmed by 3 bases and J by 5 bases, 12 bases remained unmatched. CDR3 length: 17 residues. DNA for the CDR3: TGTGCCAGCAGTTTTTCCGGACAGGGGGTCTCGGGAACTGAAGCTTTCTTT. This encodes CASSFSGQGVSGTEAFF. Full variable domain (remainder filled in from reference TRBV28 and TRBJ1-1): DVKVTQSSRYLVKRTGEKVFLECVQDMDHENMFWYRQDPGLGLRLIYFSYDVKMKEKGDIPEGYSVSREKKERFSLILESASTNQTSMYLCASSFSGQGVSGTEAFFGQGTRLTVV.

This clone was found a few times. V is TRBV28 and J is TRBJ1-1; tentatively, D is TRBD1 (5 bases). Between the trimmed V and J ends, which lost 3 bases and 4 bases, there was a span of 9 bases. The CDR3 spans 13 residues. Germline V gene sequence: CDR1 MDHEN, CDR2 SYDVKM. CDR3 nucleotide sequence: TGTGCCAGCAGTTTTGGGGGAAGCACTGAAGCTTTCTTT. This encodes CASSFGGSTEAFF.

This rearrangement joins TRBV5-6 to TRBJ2-7; D is uncertain. Germline V gene lookup returns CDR1 SGHDT and CDR2 YYEEEE. V dropped 0 bases and J dropped 3 bases, with 7 bases sitting between them. This CDR3 spans 13 amino acids. The CDR3 DNA reads TGTGCCAGCAGCTTGGCCTGGGACTACGAGCAGTACTTC. Protein: CASSLAWDYEQYF.

This chain uses TRBV5-1 with TRBJ2-3; the D gene is possibly TRBD2 (7 bases). Trimming removed 7 bases at V and 5 bases at J, with 17 bases between. The CDR3 extends over 14 amino acids. The germline CDR1 and CDR2 sequences are SGHRS and YFSETQ. As DNA, the CDR3 is TGCGCCAGCGGCAAGGGGGGGGCTATAGATACGCAGTATTTT. Translation: CASGKGGAIDTQYF. Using reference TRBV5-1 and TRBJ2-3 for the parts outside the CDR3, the full variable domain is KAGVTQTPRYLIKTRGQQVTLSCSPISGHRSVSWYQQTPGQGLQFLFEYFSETQRNKGNFPGRFSGRQFSNSRSEMNVSTLELGDSALYLCASGKGGAIDTQYFGPGTRLTVL.

V and J are TRBV28 and TRBJ1-2, with 7 bases that match TRBD1. Germline V gives CDR1 MDHEN, CDR2 SYDVKM. The CDR3 length is 13 residues. J lost 4 bases, V lost 2 bases, and 1 base had no gene match. The CDR3 spells CASSLAGGYGYTF. In DNA form, the CDR3 reads TGTGCCAGCAGTTTAGCAGGGGGCTATGGCTACACCTTC.

This chain connects TRBV28 to TRBJ1-2, with 8 bases lining up with TRBD1. Unmatched junction bases numbered 11, after V lost 3 bases and J lost 8 bases. Looked up from germline, CDR1 is MDHEN and CDR2 is SYDVKM. The CDR3 length is 15 residues. CDR3 residues: CASSFQGAGSLGYTF. DNA of the CDR3: TGTGCCAGCAGTTTCCAGGGGGCAGGATCGTTGGGCTACACCTTC.

The chain carries TRBV6-5 and TRBJ2-7; 9 bases align to TRBD1. The CDR3 has 13 residues. Germline assignment: CDR1 MNHEY and CDR2 SVGAGI. V shed 6 bases, J shed 5 bases, and the junction held 5 bases outside the gene matches. Here the CDR3 reads CASRRDRVDEQYF. CDR3 in DNA: TGTGCCAGCAGGAGGGACAGGGTGGACGAGCAGTACTTC.

The chain joins TRBV6-1 to TRBJ2-5; 9 nucleotides align to TRBD2. This CDR3 comprises 15 residues. Germline loops: CDR1 MNHNS, CDR2 SASEGT. V dropped 3 bases and J dropped 2; count of bases not matched to a gene: 4. CDR3 amino acids: CASSDALAGQETQYF. CDR3 coding DNA: TGTGCCAGCAGTGATGCTCTAGCGGGGCAAGAGACCCAGTACTTC.

V is TRBV3-1 (or the pseudogene TRBV3-2) and J is TRBJ2-6; D may correspond to TRBD1 or TRBD2 (5 bases each). Trimming shortened V by 2 bases and J by 11 bases, and 13 bases separated the two germline ends. Germline-derived CDR1 and CDR2 are LGHDT and YNNKEL (reference sequence). The CDR3 is 14 residues long. CDR3 residues: CASSQQAGTHVLTF. In nucleotides, the CDR3 is TGTGCCAGCAGCCAACAGGCAGGGACCCACGTCCTGACTTTC.

This sequence joins TRBV7-3 and TRBJ2-1, with D perhaps TRBD1 or TRBD2 (5 bases each). The CDR3 runs 16 residues. The germline V and J ends were trimmed by 2 bases and 4 bases, with 15 bases remaining between them. Germline V gene lookup returns CDR1 SGHTA and CDR2 FQGTGA. The CDR3 spells CASSLLGTGIYNEQFF. As DNA, the CDR3 is TGTGCCAGCAGCTTATTGGGGACGGGGATATACAATGAGCAGTTCTTC.

This clone was observed once. This chain connects TRBV16 to TRBJ2-7; tentative D call: TRBD2 (7 bases). CDR3 length equals 15 residues. V lost 4 bases and J 3 bases, leaving 16 bases between the germline ends. Per germline, CDR1 KGHSY and CDR2 FQNENV. The CDR3 spells CASSRPGGLDYEQYF. CDR3 DNA sequence: TGTGCCAGCAGCCGTCCGGGGGGCCTGGACTACGAGCAGTACTTC.

The genes are TRBV7-9 and TRBJ2-1; 7 nucleotides align to TRBD2. The germline gives CDR1 SEHNR, CDR2 FQNEAQ (reference sequence). This CDR3 comprises 16 residues. Losses at the gene ends were 0 bases for V and 13 bases for J; bases not matched to a gene: 15. CDR3 DNA: TGTGCCAGCAGCTTAGCGGAAGTCCCGGGAGGCCCAGGACAGTTCTTC. Amino acid sequence: CASSLAEVPGGPGQFF.

The chain joins TRBV5-1 to TRBJ1-2; the D is unclear. Trimming removed 0 bases at V and 3 bases at J, with 9 bases between. Germline lookup yields CDR1 SGHRS and CDR2 YFSETQ. This CDR3 has 14 residues. CDR3 protein: CASSLGGRDYGYTF. The CDR3 DNA sequence: TGCGCCAGCAGCTTGGGAGGGCGCGACTATGGCTACACCTTC.

The chain recombines TRBV7-9 with TRBJ1-1; D remains ambiguous. Looked up from germline, CDR1 is SEHNR and CDR2 is FQNEAQ (reference sequence). Trimming took 1 base from V and 5 from J, leaving 14 bases between them. The CDR3 has 15 amino acids. CDR3 sequence reads: CASSLEANLGTEAFF. The DNA of the CDR3 is TGTGCCAGCAGCTTAGAGGCCAATCTGGGGACTGAAGCTTTCTTT.

This sequence joins TRBV19 and TRBJ2-2; no definite D call. V lost 0 bases and J 0 bases, leaving 5 bases between the germline ends. CDR3 length: 15 amino acids. Germline CDR1 is LNHDA and CDR2 is SQIVND (reference sequence). CDR3 region: CASSIDLANTGELFF. The CDR3 DNA is TGTGCCAGTAGTATAGATCTAGCGAACACCGGGGAGCTGTTTTTT.

This clone was counted between two and nine times. V is TRBV6-5 and J is TRBJ2-7; 10 bases are a match to TRBD1. V shed 6 bases and J 6 bases; nucleotides not matched to a gene: 11. The CDR3 consists of 15 residues. CDR1 is MNHEY, CDR2 SVGAGI, per germline. Here the CDR3 DNA reads TGTGCCAGCAGACGGATGGGACAGGGGTCTCCCGAGCAGTACTTC. Its protein product is CASRRMGQGSPEQYF.

The rearrangement uses TRBV5-6 and TRBJ2-3; D unresolved. With 4 bases removed from V and 8 bases from J, the gap between germline ends came to 8 bases. The length of the CDR3 is 11 residues. Germline-derived CDR1 and CDR2 are SGHDT and YYEEEE. The CDR3 region has the DNA TGTGCCAGCAGCAATTGGGGTACGCAGTATTTT. Translating gives CASSNWGTQYF.

This rearrangement joins TRBV19 to TRBJ1-4; D gene uncertain. The CDR3 spans 14 residues. CDR1 LNHDA and CDR2 SQIVND come from the germline V gene (reference sequence). Trimming left V 3 bases short and J 7 bases short, with 12 bases between. CDR3 in DNA: TGTGCCAGTAGTATGAGGGATGTAGGTGAAAAACTGTTTTTT. Protein: CASSMRDVGEKLFF.

The sample holds a few counts of this clone. V usage is TRBV15 and J usage is TRBJ1-5; 7 bases are a match to TRBD1. The germline gives CDR1 LNHNV, CDR2 YYDKDF (reference sequence). The V and J ends lost 8 bases and 3 bases, in that order; junction bases with no gene match: 10. The CDR3 contains 15 residues. The chain's CDR3 is CATHPGGQFNQPQHF. CDR3 sequence (DNA): TGTGCCACCCACCCCGGGGGACAGTTCAATCAGCCCCAGCATTTT.